These 31 T cell receptor beta chains share one sample of origin, sequenced in a study of shared clonotypes between healthy human individuals (TCRdb year 2020). Receptor amplification or capture employed the immunoSEQ multiplex PCR assay. TCRdb obtained this table from immuneACCESS and retained in-frame rearrangements with V and J assigned. These tables miss some clones; where compared with another copy, unresolved V genes account for less than half of the shortfall, and the remainder is unexplained. The sample records 600,000 to 750,000 clones, about 90% of which are singletons. The top ten clonotypes cover more than 30% of the sample. Sample: memory CD8+ T cells from PBMCs. Explained via the paper, the cell subset or site label denotes: CD45RO+ cells pooled with CCR7-negative TemRA cells. The source of these receptors is a man between 18 and 35 years old in good health. Some clones in this sample may be carry-over from other donors' samples.

The J gene is TRBJ2-2, the V gene TRBV21-1; the D call in the table, TRBD2, was not verified against the DNA. TRBV21-1 is designated a pseudogene. CDR3 length equals 17 residues. The CDR3 protein is CASSKEASGGNTGELFF. CDR3 DNA: TGTGCCAGCAGCAAAGAGGCTAGCGGGGGGAACACCGGGGAGCTGTTTTTT.

This rearrangement joins TRBV7-9 to TRBJ2-1, with D perhaps TRBD1 or TRBD2 (5 bases each). Germline lookup yields CDR1 SEHNR and CDR2 FQNEAQ (reference sequence). CDR3 length equals 17 residues. The germline V and J ends were trimmed by 8 bases and 7 bases, with 27 bases remaining between them. Here the CDR3 reads CASFRDSGPPRVNEQFF. The DNA for the CDR3 is TGTGCCAGCTTTCGGGATTCAGGGCCGCCGAGGGTGAATGAGCAGTTCTTC.

The chain links TRBV5-1 to TRBJ2-7, with 7 bases aligning to TRBD2. V lost 3 bases to trimming and J lost 0 bases; unmatched junction nucleotides: 6. The germline gives CDR1 SGHRS, CDR2 YFSETQ. The CDR3 runs to 15 residues. CDR3 amino acids: CASSWLPSGSYEQYF. The DNA for the CDR3 is TGCGCCAGCAGCTGGCTCCCTAGCGGCTCCTACGAGCAGTACTTC.

V and J are TRBV29-1 and TRBJ1-3; TRBD1 is a possible D gene (5 bases). Germline V CDR1 and CDR2: SQVTM, ANQGSEA. V gave up 6 bases and J gave up 0 bases, with 18 bases separating them. The CDR3 consists of 16 residues. Written as DNA, the CDR3 is TGCAGCGTAACGGTCCCGGACATACCCTCTGGAAACACCATATATTTT. Protein product: CSVTVPDIPSGNTIYF.

The genes are TRBV5-6 and TRBJ2-7; D is possibly TRBD1 or TRBD2 (5 bases each). CDR1 is SGHDT and CDR2 is YYEEEE in the germline V gene. V was trimmed by 0 bases and J by 6 bases, leaving 10 bases between them. The CDR3 extends over 13 amino acids. CDR3 protein: CASSLGQRGEQYF. The DNA of the CDR3 is TGTGCCAGCAGCTTGGGACAGAGGGGCGAGCAGTACTTC. Using reference TRBV5-6 and TRBJ2-7 for the parts outside the CDR3, the full variable domain is DAGVTQSPTHLIKTRGQQVTLRCSPKSGHDTVSWYQQALGQGPQFIFQYYEEEERQRGNFPDRFSGHQFPNYSSELNVNALLLGDSALYLCASSLGQRGEQYFGPGTRLTVT.

This chain links TRBV7-6 with TRBJ2-5; 7 bases fit TRBD2. Germline CDR1 and CDR2: SGHVS and FNYEAQ. The CDR3 has 14 residues. J was trimmed by 1 base and V by 5 bases; bases with no gene match: 4. This CDR3 is CASSTSVLQETQYF. For the CDR3, the DNA is TGTGCCAGCAGCACTAGCGTCCTCCAAGAGACCCAGTACTTC.

The V and J genes are TRBV9 and TRBJ2-7, with 7 nucleotides matching TRBD2. CDR1 SGDLS and CDR2 YYNGEE come from the germline V gene. Germline trimming cut 3 bases from V and 2 bases from J; bases unmatched to any gene: 5. The CDR3 sequence is 14 residues long. For the CDR3, the DNA is TGTGCCAGCAGCGCCCACCGGGAGGCCTACGAGCAGTACTTC. Translating gives CASSAHREAYEQYF.

V and J are TRBV29-1 and TRBJ2-7; the D gene is possibly TRBD2 (6 bases). Germline CDR1 is SQVTM and CDR2 is ANQGSEA. This CDR3 comprises 12 residues. Trimming pared 7 bases from V and 3 bases from J, leaving 13 bases between. The CDR3 coding sequence is TGCAGCGGCCGGGACTTTTACTACGAGCAGTACTTC. Residues: CSGRDFYYEQYF.

The J gene is TRBJ2-5, the V gene TRBV6-4, with 11 positions matching TRBD2. Looked up from germline, CDR1 is MRHNA and CDR2 is SNTAGT. V shed 9 bases, J shed 5 bases, and the junction held 8 bases outside the gene matches. The CDR3 has 14 residues. Here the CDR3 reads CARLGLAEAETQYF. CDR3 in DNA: TGTGCCAGGCTGGGACTAGCGGAGGCGGAGACCCAGTACTTC.

The sample holds one count of this clone. This sequence joins TRBV29-1 and TRBJ2-1; 7 nucleotides match TRBD2. J lost 6 bases, V lost 5 bases, and 10 bases had no gene match. CDR1 SQVTM and CDR2 ANQGSEA come from the germline V gene. The CDR3 sequence is 14 residues long. This chain's CDR3 is CSVLKGGRLNEQFF. DNA of the CDR3: TGCAGCGTTCTTAAGGGAGGGCGCCTCAATGAGCAGTTCTTC.

The chain couples TRBV6-1 to TRBJ1-2, with a possible D match to TRBD1 (5 bases). CDR3 length: 14 amino acids. Trimming took 1 base from V and 3 from J, leaving 9 bases between them. Germline assignment: CDR1 MNHNS and CDR2 SASEGT. CDR3 bases: TGTGCCAGCAGTGAAGTCGACAGTGACTATGGCTACACCTTC. Its translation: CASSEVDSDYGYTF.

The gene calls are TRBV10-3 and TRBJ2-5; 10 bases line up with TRBD1. Germline lookup yields CDR1 ENHRY and CDR2 SYGVKD. This CDR3 region has 14 residues. The trim removed 8 bases at V and 5 bases at J, leaving 8 bases unmatched. CDR3 sequence reads: CAIGRQGARETQYF. The CDR3 DNA reads TGTGCCATCGGTAGACAGGGGGCACGGGAGACCCAGTACTTC.

This rearrangement joins TRBV10-3 to TRBJ2-6, with 8 bases that match TRBD2. There are 19 residues in the CDR3. The ends lost 1 base at V and 0 bases at J; junction bases unmatched: 8. Germline CDR1 is ENHRY and CDR2 is SYGVKD. The CDR3 DNA is TGTGCCATCAGTGAGTTGCGGGGGGCAGGGGACTCTGGGGCCAACGTCCTGACTTTC. This sequence encodes CAISELRGAGDSGANVLTF.

Notes on this clone: Other DNA sequences in the same sample also yield this CDR3. The gene calls are TRBV25-1 and TRBJ2-1, with D perhaps TRBD1 (5 bases). V shed 2 bases and J shed 4 bases, with 6 bases lying between them. Per the germline V gene, CDR1 is MGHDK and CDR2 is SYGVNS. This CDR3 spans 13 amino acids. The DNA for the CDR3 is TGTGCCAGCAGTGAAACAGGTTACAATGAGCAGTTCTTC. Translated: CASSETGYNEQFF.

As to this clone: A single base separates this from a much larger clone, so it may be a read error. The chain is built from TRBV28 and TRBJ2-5; weak D call: TRBD1 (6 bases). Between the trimmed V and J ends, which lost 5 bases and 1 base, there was a span of 8 bases. This CDR3 region has 13 residues. Germline CDR1 is MDHEN and CDR2 is SYDVKM. The CDR3 loop reads CASSDRSQETQYF. The CDR3, as DNA: TGTGCCAGCAGTGACAGGTCCCAAGAGACCCAGTACTTC. Filled out from reference TRBV28 and TRBJ2-5, the complete variable domain reads DVKVTQSSRYLVKRTGEKVFLECVQDMDHENMFWYRQDPGLGLRLIYFSYDVKMKEKGDIPEGYSVSREKKERFSLILESASTNQTSMYLCASSDRSQETQYFGPGTRLLVL.

V gene TRBV10-3 combines with J gene TRBJ1-1; the D gene is possibly TRBD1 (6 bases). The CDR3 spans 11 residues. V was shortened by 10 bases and J by 5 bases, with 11 bases between the two germline ends. CDR1 is ENHRY, CDR2 SYGVKD, per germline. DNA of the CDR3: TGTGCCACCGAGGGGGGGACTGAAGCTTTCTTT. The encoded protein is CATEGGTEAFF.

This clone was counted many times. The V call is TRBV7-9, the J call TRBJ2-1, with 7 bases lining up with TRBD2. V lost 5 bases, J lost 5 bases, and 15 bases stayed unmatched. The CDR3 is made up of 17 amino acids. Germline assignment: CDR1 SEHNR and CDR2 FQNEAQ (reference sequence). The CDR3, as DNA: TGTGCCAGCAGCCCCCACTTCAGGAGGGAGGGCCACAATGAGCAGTTCTTC. Amino acid sequence: CASSPHFRREGHNEQFF.

The gene calls are TRBV28 and TRBJ2-5; D possibly corresponds to TRBD2 (7 bases). CDR1 and CDR2 (germline): MDHEN, SYDVKM. CDR3 length: 15 residues. The V end was cut by 5 bases, the J end by 4 bases, with 17 bases between. As DNA, the CDR3 is TGTGCCAGCAGTACGGGTTGGGGGGGCGGAGAGACCCAGTACTTC. Translated, it gives CASSTGWGGGETQYF.

This chain uses TRBV7-9 with TRBJ2-7; possibly TRBD1 for D (6 bases). The CDR3 runs 14 residues. V gave up 5 bases and J gave up 3 bases, with 14 bases separating them. Germline values: CDR1 SEHNR, CDR2 FQNEAQ (reference sequence). The CDR3 DNA sequence: TGTGCCAGCAGCCCGGGACACGCGGTCTACGAGCAGTACTTC. It encodes CASSPGHAVYEQYF.

The chain has TRBV4-1 and TRBJ1-2; D perhaps matches TRBD1 (5 bases). The CDR3 loop spans 15 amino acids. Looked up from germline, CDR1 is MGHRA and CDR2 is YSYEKL. V lost 1 base, J lost 1 base, and 10 bases lay in between. The CDR3 here is CASSQAGGVNYGYTF. CDR3 coding DNA: TGCGCCAGCAGCCAAGCCGGAGGGGTTAACTATGGCTACACCTTC.

This sequence joins TRBV5-6 and TRBJ2-7; D remains ambiguous. The CDR3 has 13 amino acids. V lost 0 bases to trimming and J lost 6 bases, with 10 bases between them. Germline CDR1 SGHDT, CDR2 YYEEEE. As DNA, the CDR3 is TGTGCCAGCAGCTTGGTTCCGACTCGCGAGCAGTACTTC. Protein product: CASSLVPTREQYF.

The chain carries TRBV19 and TRBJ2-6; D ambiguous. The CDR3 is 12 amino acids. With 10 bases removed from V and 2 bases from J, the gap between germline ends came to 6 bases. Germline CDR1 and CDR2: LNHDA and SQIVND (reference sequence). The CDR3 region has the DNA TGTGCCACCCTTACTGGGGCCAACGTCCTGACTTTC. Protein: CATLTGANVLTF.

This clone appeared once. At the DNA level, this CDR3 is encoded by other sequences in the same sample as well. This chain joins TRBV6-5 and TRBJ2-7; D unclear. The CDR3 runs to 13 residues. V lost 0 bases, J lost 4 bases, and 7 bases lay in between. Germline V CDR1 and CDR2: MNHEY, SVGAGI. DNA of the CDR3: TGTGCCAGCAGTTACTCGAGTCCTTACGAGCAGTACTTC. Amino acids: CASSYSSPYEQYF.

This chain links TRBV4-1 with TRBJ1-6, with D possibly matching TRBD1 (6 bases). Trimming pared 4 bases from V and 3 bases from J, leaving 10 bases between. CDR1 MGHRA and CDR2 YSYEKL come from the germline V gene. The CDR3 length is 15 residues. The CDR3, as DNA: TGCGCCAGCAGCCTGTTACAGGGCTATAATTCACCCCTCCACTTT. Translating gives CASSLLQGYNSPLHF.

V usage is TRBV28 and J usage is TRBJ1-2; D might be TRBD1 (5 bases). With 3 bases removed from V and 7 bases from J, the gap between germline ends came to 15 bases. Germline V lookup: CDR1 MDHEN, CDR2 SYDVKM. CDR3 length: 14 amino acids. CDR3 sequence reads: CASSLWDQSSGYTF. The DNA for the CDR3 is TGTGCCAGCAGTTTGTGGGACCAGTCGTCTGGCTACACCTTC.

This chain uses TRBV29-1 with TRBJ2-7, with 7 bases aligning to TRBD1. The CDR3 length is 15 residues. Germline V gene data show CDR1 as SQVTM and CDR2 as ANQGSEA. V lost 4 bases, J lost 3 bases, and 12 bases stayed unmatched. Here the CDR3 reads CSVAPVGGSFYEQYF. CDR3 sequence (DNA): TGCAGCGTTGCCCCCGTAGGGGGCTCCTTCTACGAGCAGTACTTC.

The chain couples TRBV5-5 to TRBJ2-1, with TRBD2 identical over 15 bases. CDR1 is SGHKS, CDR2 YYEKEE, per germline (reference sequence). Germline trimming cut 4 bases from V and 12 bases from J; bases unmatched to any gene: 8. The CDR3 is 15 residues long. CDR3 region: CASSLGLAGGPGQFF. CDR3 DNA sequence: TGTGCCAGCAGCCTCGGACTAGCGGGAGGGCCGGGGCAGTTCTTC.

The V and J genes are TRBV28 and TRBJ2-6; TRBD2 matches at 11 bases. Germline V gene data show CDR1 as MDHEN and CDR2 as SYDVKM. The CDR3 covers 19 residues. V lost 4 bases to trimming and J lost 0 bases; unmatched junction nucleotides: 8. The CDR3 protein is CASSSHSGRAASGANVLTF. The CDR3 DNA is TGTGCCAGCAGTTCACATAGCGGGAGGGCGGCCTCTGGGGCCAACGTCCTGACTTTC.

The chain has TRBV6-6 and TRBJ1-2, with D uncertain. The CDR3 consists of 16 residues. Looked up from germline, CDR1 is MNHNY and CDR2 is SVGAGI (reference sequence). Trimming stripped 4 bases from V and 4 bases from J, with 19 bases between. The CDR3 protein is CASSSSLGRSFYGYTF. The CDR3 bases are TGTGCCAGCAGTTCCAGCCTCGGACGGAGTTTCTATGGCTACACCTTC.

The chain has TRBV4-1 and TRBJ1-2; D not resolved. The CDR3 extends over 14 amino acids. V lost 4 bases and J lost 2, with 11 bases in between. CDR1 is MGHRA and CDR2 is YSYEKL in the germline V gene. CDR3 in amino acids: CASSPMYLNYGYTF. Here the CDR3 DNA reads TGCGCCAGCAGCCCCATGTATCTAAACTATGGCTACACCTTC.

The genes are TRBV30 and TRBJ2-1; D uncertain. The CDR3 covers 13 residues. Between the trimmed V and J ends, which lost 0 bases and 3 bases, there was a span of 6 bases. Germline V gene sequence: CDR1 GTSNPN, CDR2 SVGIG (reference sequence). The CDR3 DNA reads TGTGCCTGGAGTGTAGGGCACTACAATGAGCAGTTCTTC. Protein sequence: CAWSVGHYNEQFF.